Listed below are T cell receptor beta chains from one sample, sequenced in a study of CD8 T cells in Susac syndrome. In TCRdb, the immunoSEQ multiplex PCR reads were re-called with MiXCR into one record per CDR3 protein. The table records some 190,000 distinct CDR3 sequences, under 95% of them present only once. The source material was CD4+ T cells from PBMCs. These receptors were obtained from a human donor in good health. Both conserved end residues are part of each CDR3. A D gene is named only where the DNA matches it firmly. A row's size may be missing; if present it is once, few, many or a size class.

cdr3_nt: TGTGCCAGCAGTTCCATCCCACAGGGGACCCAGCATTTT
cdr3_aa: CASSSIPQGTQHF
clone_size: NA
j_call: TRBJ1-5
d_call: TRBD1
v_call: TRBV28

cdr3_nt: TGTGCCAGCACCCTACGCGAGGGAGCTAACTATGGCTACACCTTC
cdr3_aa: CASTLREGANYGYTF
clone_size: NA
j_call: TRBJ1-2
d_call: NA
v_call: TRBV27

cdr3_nt: TGCGCCAGCAGCTTGGGGGGTATAGATCAGCCCCAGCATTTT
cdr3_aa: CASSLGGIDQPQHF
clone_size: NA
j_call: TRBJ1-5
d_call: NA
v_call: TRBV5-1

cdr3_nt: TGTGCCACCGTACTCTCCAGGGGGCGAACTGAAGCTTTCTTT
cdr3_aa: CATVLSRGRTEAFF
clone_size: NA
j_call: TRBJ1-1
d_call: TRBD1
v_call: TRBV6-5

cdr3_nt: TGTGCCAGCACCCCAACCACCGGGGAGCTGTTTTTT
cdr3_aa: CASTPTTGELFF
clone_size: once
j_call: TRBJ2-2
d_call: NA
v_call: TRBV6-5

cdr3_nt: TGTGCCAGCAGCGAGGGGACTGGGGGCATAACGCAGTATTTT
cdr3_aa: CASSEGTGGITQYF
clone_size: NA
j_call: TRBJ2-3
d_call: NA
v_call: TRBV9

cdr3_nt: TGTGCCTGGAGTGTAGGGGGTTCGAACACCGGGGAGCTGTTTTTT
cdr3_aa: CAWSVGGSNTGELFF
clone_size: NA
j_call: TRBJ2-2
d_call: NA
v_call: TRBV30

cdr3_nt: TGTGCCAGCAGCCCGAACAGGGCAAAGGAAAAACTGTTTTTT
cdr3_aa: CASSPNRAKEKLFF
clone_size: NA
j_call: TRBJ1-4
d_call: NA
v_call: TRBV7-2

cdr3_nt: TGTGCCACCAGCAGGGGATTTTCGGGACAGGGTAATTCACCCCTCCACTTT
cdr3_aa: CATSRGFSGQGNSPLHF
clone_size: once
j_call: TRBJ1-6
d_call: TRBD1
v_call: TRBV15

cdr3_nt: TGTGCCAGCAGCTTAGGAGGACGGGTCGAGCAGTACTTC
cdr3_aa: CASSLGGRVEQYF
clone_size: NA
j_call: TRBJ2-7
d_call: NA
v_call: TRBV7-8

cdr3_nt: TGTGCCAGCAGCCAAGGGGCCGGGAGGGGCTCAGATACGCAGTATTTT
cdr3_aa: CASSQGAGRGSDTQYF
clone_size: NA
j_call: TRBJ2-3
d_call: TRBD2
v_call: TRBV3-1

cdr3_nt: TGCGCCAGCACCCTGACTCAGGGGTGGGAGACCCAGTACTTC
cdr3_aa: CASTLTQGWETQYF
clone_size: once
j_call: TRBJ2-5
d_call: NA
v_call: TRBV5-1

cdr3_nt: TGTGCCAGCAGTGTCCGCGGGGGGGCCGTGTCAGAGACCCAGTACTTC
cdr3_aa: CASSVRGGAVSETQYF
clone_size: NA
j_call: TRBJ2-5
d_call: TRBD2
v_call: TRBV27

cdr3_nt: TGTGCCAGCAGAACAGGTGGGAGGACACAAGAGACCCAGTACTTC
cdr3_aa: CASRTGGRTQETQYF
clone_size: NA
j_call: TRBJ2-5
d_call: NA
v_call: TRBV7-9

cdr3_nt: TGTGCCAGCAGCCAAGAGGGAGGTAACCATCAGCCCCAGCATTTT
cdr3_aa: CASSQEGGNHQPQHF
clone_size: NA
j_call: TRBJ1-5
d_call: NA
v_call: TRBV3-1

cdr3_nt: TGTGCCAGCAGCTTAAGGACTAGCGGGGCCCGGGGCACTACGCAGTATTTT
cdr3_aa: CASSLRTSGARGTTQYF
clone_size: NA
j_call: TRBJ2-3
d_call: TRBD2
v_call: TRBV7-2

cdr3_nt: TGTGCCAGCAGCCCTACAGGGTTCGGAACGCAGTATTTT
cdr3_aa: CASSPTGFGTQYF
clone_size: NA
j_call: TRBJ2-3
d_call: NA
v_call: TRBV5-8

cdr3_nt: TGTGCCAGCAGGGGGACGGTTTATGGCTACACCTTC
cdr3_aa: CASRGTVYGYTF
clone_size: NA
j_call: TRBJ1-2
d_call: NA
v_call: TRBV2

cdr3_nt: TGTGCCAGCAGTGTGAAAAGAAACACCGGGGAGCTGTTTTTT
cdr3_aa: CASSVKRNTGELFF
clone_size: NA
j_call: TRBJ2-2
d_call: NA
v_call: TRBV2

cdr3_nt: TGTGCCAGCAGCTTAGTCGCAGGGGGCGGAAACACCATATATTTT
cdr3_aa: CASSLVAGGGNTIYF
clone_size: NA
j_call: TRBJ1-3
d_call: TRBD1
v_call: TRBV7-9

cdr3_nt: TGCGCCAGCAGCTTGTGGACGGGCGATCCTTCCTATGGCTACACCTTC
cdr3_aa: CASSLWTGDPSYGYTF
clone_size: NA
j_call: TRBJ1-2
d_call: NA
v_call: TRBV5-1

cdr3_nt: TGTGCCAGCAGCTTGGCTAGCGGGGTCTACAATGAGCAGTTCTTC
cdr3_aa: CASSLASGVYNEQFF
clone_size: NA
j_call: TRBJ2-1
d_call: TRBD2
v_call: TRBV7-2

cdr3_nt: TGTGCCAGCAGCCGCGGACTAGCGGGGACAGATACGCAGTATTTT
cdr3_aa: CASSRGLAGTDTQYF
clone_size: NA
j_call: TRBJ2-3
d_call: TRBD2
v_call: TRBV7-9

cdr3_nt: TGTGCCAGCAGCGCAAATTCAGGGGGTTCTGAAGCTTTCTTT
cdr3_aa: CASSANSGGSEAFF
clone_size: NA
j_call: TRBJ1-1
d_call: TRBD1
v_call: TRBV7-9

cdr3_nt: TGTGCCAGCAGTTCGCTGGGGGGGGAGAATCAGCCCCAGCATTTT
cdr3_aa: CASSSLGGENQPQHF
clone_size: NA
j_call: TRBJ1-5
d_call: NA
v_call: TRBV12-3/TRBV12-4

cdr3_nt: TGCGCCAGCAGCCAATTCTTGGCCGGGAGGGCTTTCTTT
cdr3_aa: CASSQFLAGRAFF
clone_size: few
j_call: TRBJ1-1
d_call: NA
v_call: TRBV4-1